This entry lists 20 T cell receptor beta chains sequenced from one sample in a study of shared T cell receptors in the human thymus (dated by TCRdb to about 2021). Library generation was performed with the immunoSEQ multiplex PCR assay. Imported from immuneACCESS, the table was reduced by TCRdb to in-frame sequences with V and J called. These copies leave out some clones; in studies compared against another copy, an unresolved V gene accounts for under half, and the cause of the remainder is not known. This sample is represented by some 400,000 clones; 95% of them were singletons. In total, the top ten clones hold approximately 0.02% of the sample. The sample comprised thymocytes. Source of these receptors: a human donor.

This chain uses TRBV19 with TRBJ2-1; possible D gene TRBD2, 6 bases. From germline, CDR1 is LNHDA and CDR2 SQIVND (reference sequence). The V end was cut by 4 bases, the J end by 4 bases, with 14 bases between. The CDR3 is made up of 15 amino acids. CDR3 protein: CASSSASVMYNEQFF. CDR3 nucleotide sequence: TGTGCCAGTAGTAGCGCTAGCGTCATGTACAATGAGCAGTTCTTC.

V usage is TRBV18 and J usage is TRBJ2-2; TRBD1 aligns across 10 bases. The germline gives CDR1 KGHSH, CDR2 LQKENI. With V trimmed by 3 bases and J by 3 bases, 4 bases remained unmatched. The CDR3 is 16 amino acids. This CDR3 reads CASSPDRGRDTGELFF. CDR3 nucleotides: TGTGCCAGCTCACCCGACAGGGGGCGGGACACCGGGGAGCTGTTTTTT. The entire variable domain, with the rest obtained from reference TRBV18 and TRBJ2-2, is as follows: NAGVMQNPRHLVRRRGQEARLRCSPMKGHSHVYWYRQLPEEGLKFMVYLQKENIIDESGMPKERFSAEFPKEGPSILRIQQVVRGDSAAYFCASSPDRGRDTGELFFGEGSRLTVL.

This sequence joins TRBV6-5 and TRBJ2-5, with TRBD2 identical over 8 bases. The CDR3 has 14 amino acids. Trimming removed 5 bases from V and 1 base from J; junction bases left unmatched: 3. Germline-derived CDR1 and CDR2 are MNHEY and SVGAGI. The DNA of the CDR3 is TGTGCCAGCAGTCTGGGACTAGTCCAAGAGACCCAGTACTTC. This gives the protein CASSLGLVQETQYF.

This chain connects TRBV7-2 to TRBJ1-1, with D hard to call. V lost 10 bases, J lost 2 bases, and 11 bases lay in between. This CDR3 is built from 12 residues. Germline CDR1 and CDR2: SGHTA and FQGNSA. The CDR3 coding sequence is TGTGCCATAGGGTACACCAACACTGAAGCTTTCTTT. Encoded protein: CAIGYTNTEAFF.

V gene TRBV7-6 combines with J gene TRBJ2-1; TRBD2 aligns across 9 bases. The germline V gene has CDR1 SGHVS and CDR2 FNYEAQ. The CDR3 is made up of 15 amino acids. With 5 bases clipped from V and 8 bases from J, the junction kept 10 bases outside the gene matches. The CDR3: CASSPLIAGVDEQFF. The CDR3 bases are TGTGCCAGCAGCCCGTTGATAGCGGGAGTCGATGAGCAGTTCTTC.

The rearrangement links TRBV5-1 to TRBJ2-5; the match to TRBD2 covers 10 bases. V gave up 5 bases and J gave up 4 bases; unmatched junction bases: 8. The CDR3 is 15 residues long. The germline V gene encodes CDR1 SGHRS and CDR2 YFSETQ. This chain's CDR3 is CASRRAGGPGETQYF. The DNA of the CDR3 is TGCGCCAGCAGGAGAGCGGGAGGGCCGGGAGAGACCCAGTACTTC.

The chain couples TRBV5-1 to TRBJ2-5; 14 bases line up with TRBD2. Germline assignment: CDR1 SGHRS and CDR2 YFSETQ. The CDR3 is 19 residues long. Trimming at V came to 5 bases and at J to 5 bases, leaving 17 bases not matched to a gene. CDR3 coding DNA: TGCGCCAGCAGTCCATTGGTCTCCGGGACTAGCGGGAGATGGGAGACCCAGTACTTC. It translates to CASSPLVSGTSGRWETQYF.

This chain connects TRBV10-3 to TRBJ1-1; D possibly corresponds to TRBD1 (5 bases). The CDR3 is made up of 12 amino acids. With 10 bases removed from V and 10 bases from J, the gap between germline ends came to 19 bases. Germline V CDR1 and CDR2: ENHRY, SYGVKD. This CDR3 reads CATNDLGLGAFF. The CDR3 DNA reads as TGTGCCACGAATGACCTGGGACTAGGAGCTTTCTTT.

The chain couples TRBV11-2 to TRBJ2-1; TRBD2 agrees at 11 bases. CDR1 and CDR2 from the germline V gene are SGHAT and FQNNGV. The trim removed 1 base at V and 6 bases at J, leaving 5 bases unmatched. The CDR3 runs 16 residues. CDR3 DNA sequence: TGTGCCAGCAGCTTAGCCCTTAGCGGGAGGGCCAATGAGCAGTTCTTC. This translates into CASSLALSGRANEQFF.

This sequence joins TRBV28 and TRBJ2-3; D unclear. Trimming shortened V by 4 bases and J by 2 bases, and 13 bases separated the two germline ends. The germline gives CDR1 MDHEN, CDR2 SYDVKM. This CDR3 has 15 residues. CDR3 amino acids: CASSSQLPFTDTQYF. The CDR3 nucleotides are TGTGCCAGCAGTTCACAGCTTCCCTTCACAGATACGCAGTATTTT. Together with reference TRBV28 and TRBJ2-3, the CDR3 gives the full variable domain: DVKVTQSSRYLVKRTGEKVFLECVQDMDHENMFWYRQDPGLGLRLIYFSYDVKMKEKGDIPEGYSVSREKKERFSLILESASTNQTSMYLCASSSQLPFTDTQYFGPGTRLTVL.

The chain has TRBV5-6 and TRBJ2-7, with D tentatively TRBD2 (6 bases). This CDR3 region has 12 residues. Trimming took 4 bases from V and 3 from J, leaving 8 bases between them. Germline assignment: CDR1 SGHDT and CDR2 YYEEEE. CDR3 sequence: CASSGGIYEQYF. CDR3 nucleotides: TGTGCCAGCAGCGGAGGGATCTACGAGCAGTACTTC. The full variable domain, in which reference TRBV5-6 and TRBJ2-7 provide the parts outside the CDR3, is DAGVTQSPTHLIKTRGQQVTLRCSPKSGHDTVSWYQQALGQGPQFIFQYYEEEERQRGNFPDRFSGHQFPNYSSELNVNALLLGDSALYLCASSGGIYEQYFGPGTRLTVT.

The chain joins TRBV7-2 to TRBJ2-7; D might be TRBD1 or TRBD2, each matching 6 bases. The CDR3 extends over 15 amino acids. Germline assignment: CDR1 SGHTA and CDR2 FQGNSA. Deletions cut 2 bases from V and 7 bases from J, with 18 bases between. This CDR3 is CASSLQGYLAREQYF. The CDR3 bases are TGTGCCAGCAGCTTACAGGGGTATCTAGCGAGGGAGCAGTACTTC.

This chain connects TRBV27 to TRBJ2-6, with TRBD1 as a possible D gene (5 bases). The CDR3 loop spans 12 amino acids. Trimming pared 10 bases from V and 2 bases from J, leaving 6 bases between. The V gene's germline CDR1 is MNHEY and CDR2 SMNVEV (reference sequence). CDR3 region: CATRAGANVLTF. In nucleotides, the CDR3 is TGTGCCACCAGGGCTGGGGCCAACGTCCTGACTTTC. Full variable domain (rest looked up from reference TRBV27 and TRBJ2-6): EAQVTQNPRYLITVTGKKLTVTCSQNMNHEYMSWYRQDPGLGLRQIYYSMNVEVTDKGDVPEGYKVSRKEKRNFPLILESPSPNQTSLYFCATRAGANVLTFGAGSRLTVL.

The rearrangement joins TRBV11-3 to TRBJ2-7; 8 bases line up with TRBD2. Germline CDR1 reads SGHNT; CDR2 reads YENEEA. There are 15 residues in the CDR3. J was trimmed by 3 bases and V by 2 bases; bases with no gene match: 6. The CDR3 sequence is CASSLSGTRGYEQYF. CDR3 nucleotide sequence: TGTGCCAGCAGCTTATCCGGGACTAGGGGCTACGAGCAGTACTTC.

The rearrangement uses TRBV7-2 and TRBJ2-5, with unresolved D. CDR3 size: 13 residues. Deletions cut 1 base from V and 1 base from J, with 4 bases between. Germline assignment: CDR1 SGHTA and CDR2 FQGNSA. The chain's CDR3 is CASSLGPQETQYF. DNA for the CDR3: TGTGCCAGCAGCTTAGGGCCCCAAGAGACCCAGTACTTC.

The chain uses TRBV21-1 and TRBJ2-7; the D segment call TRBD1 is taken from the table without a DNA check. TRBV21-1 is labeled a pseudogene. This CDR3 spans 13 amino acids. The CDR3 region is CASSTPVLYEQYF. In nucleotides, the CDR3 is TGTGCCAGCAGCACGCCAGTTCTTTACGAGCAGTACTTC.

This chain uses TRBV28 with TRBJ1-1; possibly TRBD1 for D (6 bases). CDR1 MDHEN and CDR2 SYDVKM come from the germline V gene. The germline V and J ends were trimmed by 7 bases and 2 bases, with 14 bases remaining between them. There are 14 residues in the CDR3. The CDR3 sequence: CASTKQGGNTEAFF. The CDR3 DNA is TGTGCCAGCACCAAACAGGGCGGAAACACTGAAGCTTTCTTT.

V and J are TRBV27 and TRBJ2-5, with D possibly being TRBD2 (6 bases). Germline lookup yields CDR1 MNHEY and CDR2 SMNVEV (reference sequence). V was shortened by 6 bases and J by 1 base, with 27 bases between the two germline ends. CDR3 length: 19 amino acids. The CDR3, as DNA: TGTGCCAGCAGCCTAAGGGCTAGGCGGGCTGGCGGGGTCCAAGAGACCCAGTACTTC. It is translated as CASSLRARRAGGVQETQYF.

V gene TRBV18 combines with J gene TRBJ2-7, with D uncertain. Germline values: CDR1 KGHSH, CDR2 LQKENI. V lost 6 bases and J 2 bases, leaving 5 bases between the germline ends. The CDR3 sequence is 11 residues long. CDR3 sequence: CASSQTYEQYF. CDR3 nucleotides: TGTGCCAGCTCCCAAACCTACGAGCAGTACTTC.

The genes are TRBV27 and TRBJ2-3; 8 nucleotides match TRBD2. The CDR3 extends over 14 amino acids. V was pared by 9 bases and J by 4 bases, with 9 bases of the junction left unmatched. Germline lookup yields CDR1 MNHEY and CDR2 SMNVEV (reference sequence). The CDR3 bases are TGTGCCAGTCGCCCCGGGAGGGGTGCAGATACGCAGTATTTT. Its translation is CASRPGRGADTQYF.